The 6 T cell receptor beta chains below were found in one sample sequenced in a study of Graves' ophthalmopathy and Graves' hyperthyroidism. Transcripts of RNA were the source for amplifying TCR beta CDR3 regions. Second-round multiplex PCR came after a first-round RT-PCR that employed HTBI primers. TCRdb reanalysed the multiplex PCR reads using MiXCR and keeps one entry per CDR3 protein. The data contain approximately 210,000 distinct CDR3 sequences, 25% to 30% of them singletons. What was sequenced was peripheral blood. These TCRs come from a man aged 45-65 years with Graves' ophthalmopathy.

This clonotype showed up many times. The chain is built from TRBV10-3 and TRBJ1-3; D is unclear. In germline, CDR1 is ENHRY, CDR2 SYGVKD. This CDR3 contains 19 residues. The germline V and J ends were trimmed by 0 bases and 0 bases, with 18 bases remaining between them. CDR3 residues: CAISESASAETYSGNTIYF. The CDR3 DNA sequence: TGTGCCATCAGTGAGTCCGCTTCCGCAGAAACCTACTCTGGAAACACCATATATTTT.

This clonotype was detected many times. The CDR3 nucleotides are TGTGCCAGCAGCTCGTCCGGCCTAGTAAACATTCAGTACTTC. This translates into CASSSSGLVNIQYF. The chain carries TRBV7-9 and TRBJ2-4; D remains unclear. CDR1 and CDR2 from the germline V gene are SEHNR and FQNEAQ (reference sequence). The CDR3 sequence is 14 residues long. V lost 4 bases and J 6 bases, leaving 13 bases between the germline ends.

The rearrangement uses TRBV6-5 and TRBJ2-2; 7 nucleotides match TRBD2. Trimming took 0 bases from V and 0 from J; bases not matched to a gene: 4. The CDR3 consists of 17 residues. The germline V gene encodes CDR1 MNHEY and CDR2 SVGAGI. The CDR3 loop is CASSYSDLAANTGELFF. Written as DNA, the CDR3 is TGTGCCAGCAGTTACTCTGATCTAGCGGCGAACACCGGGGAGCTGTTTTTT.

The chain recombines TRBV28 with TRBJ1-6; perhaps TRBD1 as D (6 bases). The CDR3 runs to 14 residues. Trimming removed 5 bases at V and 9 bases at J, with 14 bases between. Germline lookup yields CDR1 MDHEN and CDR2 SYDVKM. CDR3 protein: CASSLRGLGSPLHF. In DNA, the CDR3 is TGTGCCAGCAGTCTCAGGGGACTGGGTTCACCCCTCCACTTT.

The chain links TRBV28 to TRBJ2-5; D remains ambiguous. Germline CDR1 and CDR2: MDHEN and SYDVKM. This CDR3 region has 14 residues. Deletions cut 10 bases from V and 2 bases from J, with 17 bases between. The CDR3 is CATTFTTTQETQYF. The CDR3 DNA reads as TGTGCCACCACCTTCACGACCACTCAAGAGACCCAGTACTTC.

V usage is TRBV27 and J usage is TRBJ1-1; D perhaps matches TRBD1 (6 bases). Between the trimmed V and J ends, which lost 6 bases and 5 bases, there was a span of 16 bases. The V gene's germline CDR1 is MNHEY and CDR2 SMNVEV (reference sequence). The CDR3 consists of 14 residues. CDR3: CASRTGGGRTEAFF. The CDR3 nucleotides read TGTGCCAGCAGGACCGGGGGCGGGAGAACTGAAGCTTTCTTT.